The clone carrying this T cell receptor beta chain was counted between two and nine times. The antigen remains undetermined. CDR3 size: 15 residues. The V and J ends lost 4 bases and 7 bases respectively, with 16 bases between them. From germline, CDR1 is LGHNT and CDR2 FRNRAP. These data belong to a study of identical twins. The authors used template switching to add a universal primer site and gave cDNA unique molecular identifiers. Each CDR3 protein gets one entry after TCRdb re-called the 5' RACE reads with MiXCR. The sample has 1.5 million to 2 million distinct CDR3 sequences, around 33% seen once. Healthy Caucasians supplied all donations. Study observations and caveats: Abundant cord blood beta clonotypes carried fewer insertions; memory repertoires showed none.

The V gene is TRBV12-5, the J gene TRBJ1-4; the D is unclear. The receptor was derived from a newborn girl in good health. Material: cord blood. The CDR3 DNA follows: TGTGCTAGTGGTTCTTCCCGGGAAAGGACTGAAAAACTGTTTTTT. Its translation is CASGSSRERTEKLFF. Filled out from reference TRBV12-5 and TRBJ1-4, the complete variable domain reads DARVTQTPRHKVTEMGQEVTMRCQPILGHNTVFWYRQTMMQGLELLAYFRNRAPLDDSGMPKDRFSAEMPDATLATLKIQPSEPRDSAVYFCASGSSRERTEKLFFGSGTQLSVL.